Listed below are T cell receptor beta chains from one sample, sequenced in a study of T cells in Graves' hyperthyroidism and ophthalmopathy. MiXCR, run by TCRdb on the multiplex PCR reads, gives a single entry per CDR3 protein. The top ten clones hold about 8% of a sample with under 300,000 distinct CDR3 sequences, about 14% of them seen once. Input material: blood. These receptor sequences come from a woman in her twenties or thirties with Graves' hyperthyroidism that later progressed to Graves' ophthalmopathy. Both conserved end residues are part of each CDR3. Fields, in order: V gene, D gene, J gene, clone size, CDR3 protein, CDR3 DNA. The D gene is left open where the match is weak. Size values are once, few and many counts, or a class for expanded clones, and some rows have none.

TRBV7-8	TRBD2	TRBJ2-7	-	CASSLLAGAVYEQYF	TGTGCCAGCAGCTTATTAGCGGGGGCAGTCTACGAGCAGTACTTC
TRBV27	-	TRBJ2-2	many	CASSLRPPGWAGELFF	TGTGCCAGCAGTTTAAGGCCCCCCGGGTGGGCCGGGGAGCTGTTTTTT
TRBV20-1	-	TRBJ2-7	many	CSATGDFTGYEQYF	TGCAGTGCTACCGGGGACTTCACGGGTTACGAGCAGTACTTC
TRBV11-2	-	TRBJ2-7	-	CASSWDSTYEQYF	TGTGCCAGCAGCTGGGACTCCACCTACGAGCAGTACTTC
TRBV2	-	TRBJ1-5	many	CASCSRGGVGQPQHF	TGTGCCAGCTGCTCAAGGGGGGGGGTCGGTCAGCCCCAGCATTTT
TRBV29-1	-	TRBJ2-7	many	CSVTRANSYEQYF	TGCAGCGTGACTAGGGCAAACTCCTACGAGCAGTACTTC
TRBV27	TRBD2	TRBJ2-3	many	CASSPRLAGEYGTDTQYF	TGTGCCAGCAGTCCAAGACTAGCGGGAGAGTACGGGACAGATACGCAGTATTTT
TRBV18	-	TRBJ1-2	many	CASSPSLRTVVYGYTF	TGTGCCAGCTCACCCTCACTCCGGACAGTTGTCTATGGCTACACCTTC
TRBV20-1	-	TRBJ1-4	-	CSAAQGQEKLFF	TGCAGTGCTGCCCAGGGTCAGGAAAAACTGTTTTTT
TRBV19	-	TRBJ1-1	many	CASRGLPNTEAFF	TGTGCCAGCCGGGGACTCCCGAACACTGAAGCTTTCTTT
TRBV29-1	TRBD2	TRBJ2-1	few	CSVEGARTSGDNYNEQFF	TGCAGCGTTGAAGGGGCTCGGACTAGCGGGGACAATTACAATGAGCAGTTCTTC
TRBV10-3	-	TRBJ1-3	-	CAISEGLQGAGNTIYF	TGTGCCATCAGTGAGGGGCTACAGGGAGCAGGAAACACCATATATTTT
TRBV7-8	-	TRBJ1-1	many	CASSFLRSGTEAFF	TGTGCCAGCAGCTTTCTAAGGTCTGGCACTGAAGCTTTCTTT
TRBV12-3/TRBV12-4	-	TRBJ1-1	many	CASSFTPGNTEAFF	TGTGCCAGCAGTTTTACCCCGGGGAACACTGAAGCTTTCTTT
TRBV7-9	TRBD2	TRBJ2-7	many	CASSSPTSGGEQYF	TGTGCCAGCAGCTCCCCGACTAGCGGGGGCGAGCAGTACTTC
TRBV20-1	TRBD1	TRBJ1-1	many	CSARDRRGYTEAFF	TGCAGTGCTAGAGATCGCAGGGGGTACACTGAAGCTTTCTTT
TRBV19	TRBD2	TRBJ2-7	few	CASSIRLAGAYEQYF	TGTGCCAGTAGTATTCGGCTAGCGGGAGCCTACGAGCAGTACTTC
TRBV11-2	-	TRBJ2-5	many	CASSIRAQGETQYF	TGTGCCAGCAGCATCCGGGCCCAAGGAGAGACCCAGTACTTC
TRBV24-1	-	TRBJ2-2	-	CATSDPRTGKANTGELFF	TGTGCCACCAGTGATCCCCGGACCGGTAAAGCGAACACCGGGGAGCTGTTTTTT
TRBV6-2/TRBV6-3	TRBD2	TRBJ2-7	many	CASSSGTSGSSYEQYF	TGTGCCAGCAGTTCCGGGACTAGCGGGAGCTCCTACGAGCAGTACTTC
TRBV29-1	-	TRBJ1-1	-	CSVRYNTEAFF	TGCAGCGTGCGTTACAACACTGAAGCTTTCTTT
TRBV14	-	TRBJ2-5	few	CASSRIGTQYF	TGTGCCAGCAGCCGTATCGGGACCCAGTACTTC
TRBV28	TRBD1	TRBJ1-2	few	CASGTGGSGYTF	TGTGCCTCCGGGACAGGGGGTAGTGGCTACACCTTC
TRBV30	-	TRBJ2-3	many	CAWSPLTPFTDTQYF	TGTGCCTGGAGCCCCCTAACACCATTCACAGATACGCAGTATTTT
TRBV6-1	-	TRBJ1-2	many	CASRVGGGGYGYTF	TGTGCCAGCAGGGTTGGTGGAGGGGGCTATGGCTACACCTTC